These 7 T cell receptor beta chains originate from one sample sequenced in a study of identical twins. TCRdb passed the 5' RACE reads through MiXCR, listing each CDR3 protein once. Seen here are about 700,000 distinct CDR3 sequences, around 6% observed once, and the top ten hold 1.5% to 2%. Sequencing was performed on naive T cells sorted from blood. These receptors were obtained from a man aged 18 to 30 in good health.

Here the CDR3 reads CSVAGQGLPEAFF. In DNA, the CDR3 is TGCAGCGTTGCCGGACAGGGCTTACCTGAAGCTTTCTTT. The rearrangement joins TRBV29-1 to TRBJ1-1; 8 positions match TRBD1. The germline V gene encodes CDR1 SQVTM and CDR2 ANQGSEA. Trimming took 4 bases from V and 6 from J; bases not matched to a gene: 7. The CDR3 runs to 13 residues.

This clonotype was seen a handful of times. The chain joins TRBV3-1 to TRBJ1-1, with TRBD1 matching 10 bases. Germline values: CDR1 LGHDT, CDR2 YNNKEL (reference sequence). The CDR3 is 15 amino acids. J lost 10 bases, V lost 5 bases, and 13 bases had no gene match. The CDR3: CASSDRDRGPTGAFF. The CDR3 nucleotides are TGTGCCAGCAGCGACCGGGACAGGGGTCCCACGGGAGCTTTCTTT.

J is TRBJ2-3 and V is TRBV2; 9 bases are a match to TRBD2. Germline V gives CDR1 SNHLY, CDR2 FYNNEI. V trimming: 7 bases; J trimming: 5 bases; junction bases outside the gene matches: 7. The CDR3 is 14 residues long. The CDR3 loop reads CASKREVGQDTQYF. The CDR3 DNA is TGTGCCAGCAAGCGGGAGGTTGGGCAAGATACGCAGTATTTT. Supplemented by reference TRBV2 and TRBJ2-3, the full variable domain reads EPEVTQTPSHQVTQMGQEVILRCVPISNHLYFYWYRQILGQKVEFLVSFYNNEISEKSEIFDDQFSVERPDGSNFTLKIRSTKLEDSAMYFCASKREVGQDTQYFGPGTRLTVL.

In its sample, this clonotype was seen many times. The chain is built from TRBV7-2 and TRBJ2-1; D gene ambiguous. The CDR3 is made up of 15 amino acids. Trimming stripped 0 bases from V and 0 bases from J, with 6 bases between. Germline-derived CDR1 and CDR2 are SGHTA and FQGNSA. CDR3 protein: CASSLAYGSYNEQFF. The CDR3 nucleotides are TGTGCCAGCAGCTTAGCGTACGGCTCCTACAATGAGCAGTTCTTC. The full variable domain, its missing parts supplied by reference TRBV7-2 and TRBJ2-1, is GAGVSQSPSNKVTEKGKDVELRCDPISGHTALYWYRQSLGQGLEFLIYFQGNSAPDKSGLPSDRFSAERTGGSVSTLTIQRTQQEDSAVYLCASSLAYGSYNEQFFGPGTRLTVL.

This clonotype has at least ten counts. This chain uses TRBV6-1 with TRBJ2-7, with 7 bases aligning to TRBD1. With 6 bases clipped from V and 0 bases from J, the junction kept 8 bases outside the gene matches. The CDR3 runs to 15 residues. The germline CDR1 and CDR2 sequences are MNHNS and SASEGT. Written as DNA, the CDR3 is TGTGCCAGCAGCCCCACAGGGGTTAGCTCCTACGAGCAGTACTTC. Amino acids: CASSPTGVSSYEQYF.

This clonotype was seen a few times. The V and J genes are TRBV5-1 and TRBJ2-7, with 7 bases aligning to TRBD1. With 3 bases clipped from V and 2 bases from J, the junction kept 8 bases outside the gene matches. This CDR3 spans 15 amino acids. Germline CDR1 reads SGHRS; CDR2 reads YFSETQ. The CDR3 sequence: CASSSIGQETYEQYV. In DNA, the CDR3 is TGCGCCAGCAGCTCGATCGGACAGGAAACCTACGAGCAGTACGTC.

The chain links TRBV2 to TRBJ2-5; D might be TRBD1 (6 bases). The length of the CDR3 is 13 residues. Germline V gene data show CDR1 as SNHLY and CDR2 as FYNNEI. Trimming took off 2 bases at V and 4 bases at J, with 8 bases between the two ends. CDR3 nucleotides: TGTGCCAGCAGTGAATACAGGGCAGAGACCCAGTACTTC. The encoded protein is CASSEYRAETQYF. The variable domain in full, completed from reference TRBV2 and TRBJ2-5, reads EPEVTQTPSHQVTQMGQEVILRCVPISNHLYFYWYRQILGQKVEFLVSFYNNEISEKSEIFDDQFSVERPDGSNFTLKIRSTKLEDSAMYFCASSEYRAETQYFGPGTRLLVL.